This paragraph covers one TCR beta chain sequence. This sample is part of a study of control samples from healthy donors and cancer patients. Only in-frame clones appear in the TCRdb table, and some are missing; sequencing was by immunoSEQ multiplex PCR. The table shows some 100,000 clones, with around 86% occurring only once. The CDR3 spans 13 residues. V trimming: 3 bases; J trimming: 4 bases; junction bases outside the gene matches: 2. The germline V gene encodes CDR1 KGHSH and CDR2 LQKENI. V gene TRBV18 combines with J gene TRBJ1-2; 7 bases align to TRBD1. Sample: blood. This receptor was taken from a woman in her forties or fifties in good health. CDR3 coding DNA: TGTGCCAGCTCACCCCCAGGGGGCTATGGCTACACCTTC. Protein: CASSPPGGYGYTF.